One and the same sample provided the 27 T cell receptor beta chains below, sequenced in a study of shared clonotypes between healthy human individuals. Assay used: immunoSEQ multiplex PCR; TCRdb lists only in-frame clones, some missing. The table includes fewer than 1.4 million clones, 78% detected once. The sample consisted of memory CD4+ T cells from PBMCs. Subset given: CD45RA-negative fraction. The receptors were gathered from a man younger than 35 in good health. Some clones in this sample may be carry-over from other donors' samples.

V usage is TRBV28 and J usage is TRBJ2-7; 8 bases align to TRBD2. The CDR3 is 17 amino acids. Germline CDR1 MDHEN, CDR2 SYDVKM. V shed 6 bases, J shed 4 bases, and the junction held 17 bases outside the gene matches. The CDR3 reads CASSPFPLRTSRYEQYF. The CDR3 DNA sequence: TGTGCCAGCAGCCCCTTTCCCCTGAGGACTAGCAGGTACGAGCAGTACTTC.

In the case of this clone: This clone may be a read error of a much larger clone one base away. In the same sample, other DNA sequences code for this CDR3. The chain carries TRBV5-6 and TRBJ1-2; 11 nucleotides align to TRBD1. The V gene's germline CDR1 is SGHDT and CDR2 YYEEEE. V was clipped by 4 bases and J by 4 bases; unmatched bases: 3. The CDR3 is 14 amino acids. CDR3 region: CASSPGTGGYGYTF. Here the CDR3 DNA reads TGTGCCAGCAGCCCCGGGACAGGGGGCTATGGCTACACCTTC.

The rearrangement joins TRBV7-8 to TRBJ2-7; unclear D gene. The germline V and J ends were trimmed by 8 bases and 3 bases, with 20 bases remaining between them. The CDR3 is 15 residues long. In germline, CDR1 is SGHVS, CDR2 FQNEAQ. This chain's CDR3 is CASQLRVGPVYEQYF. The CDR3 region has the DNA TGTGCCAGCCAACTTCGGGTAGGGCCTGTCTACGAGCAGTACTTC.

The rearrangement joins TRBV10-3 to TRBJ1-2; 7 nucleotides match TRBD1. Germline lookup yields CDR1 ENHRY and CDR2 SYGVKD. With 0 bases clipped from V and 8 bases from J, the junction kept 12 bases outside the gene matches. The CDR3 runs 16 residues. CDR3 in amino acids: CAISESGRAGGEGYTF. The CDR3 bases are TGTGCCATCAGTGAGTCCGGGAGAGCAGGGGGAGAAGGCTACACCTTC.

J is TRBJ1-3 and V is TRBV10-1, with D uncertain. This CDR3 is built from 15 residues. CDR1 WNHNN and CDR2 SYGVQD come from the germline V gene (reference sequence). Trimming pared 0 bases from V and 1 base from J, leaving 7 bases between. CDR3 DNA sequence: TGCGCCAGCAGTGAGTCTGGGAGTTCTGGAAACACCATATATTTT. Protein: CASSESGSSGNTIYF.

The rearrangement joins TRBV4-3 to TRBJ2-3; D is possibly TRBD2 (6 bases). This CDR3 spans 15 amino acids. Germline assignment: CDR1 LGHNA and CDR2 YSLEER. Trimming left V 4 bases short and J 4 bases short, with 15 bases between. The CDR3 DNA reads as TGCGCCAGCAGCCGAGGTAGCGGTATTCCAGATACGCAGTATTTT. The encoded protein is CASSRGSGIPDTQYF.

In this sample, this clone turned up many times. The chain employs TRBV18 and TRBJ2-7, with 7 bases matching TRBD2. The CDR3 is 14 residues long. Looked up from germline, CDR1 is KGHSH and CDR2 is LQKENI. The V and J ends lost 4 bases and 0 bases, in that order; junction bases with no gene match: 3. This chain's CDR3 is CASSRSGTSYEQYF. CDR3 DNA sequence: TGTGCCAGCTCACGAAGCGGGACCTCCTACGAGCAGTACTTC.

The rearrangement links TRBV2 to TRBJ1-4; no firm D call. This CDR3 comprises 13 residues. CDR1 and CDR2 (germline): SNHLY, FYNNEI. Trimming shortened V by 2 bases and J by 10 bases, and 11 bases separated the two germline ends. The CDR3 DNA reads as TGTGCCAGCAGTGAACTAACGGCTTCAAAACTGTTTTTT. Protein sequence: CASSELTASKLFF. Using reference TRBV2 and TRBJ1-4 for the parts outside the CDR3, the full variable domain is EPEVTQTPSHQVTQMGQEVILRCVPISNHLYFYWYRQILGQKVEFLVSFYNNEISEKSEIFDDQFSVERPDGSNFTLKIRSTKLEDSAMYFCASSELTASKLFFGSGTQLSVL.

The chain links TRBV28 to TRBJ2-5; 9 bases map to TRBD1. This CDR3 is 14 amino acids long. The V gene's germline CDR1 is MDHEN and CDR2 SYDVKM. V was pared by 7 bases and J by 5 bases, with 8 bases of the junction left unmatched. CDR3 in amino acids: CASTMNRGPETQYF. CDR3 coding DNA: TGTGCCAGCACCATGAACAGGGGGCCGGAGACCCAGTACTTC.

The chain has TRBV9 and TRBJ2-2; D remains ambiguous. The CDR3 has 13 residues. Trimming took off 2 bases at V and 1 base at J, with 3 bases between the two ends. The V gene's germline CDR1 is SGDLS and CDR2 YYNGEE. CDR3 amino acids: CASSVRNTGELFF. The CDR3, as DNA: TGTGCCAGCAGCGTTAGGAACACCGGGGAGCTGTTTTTT. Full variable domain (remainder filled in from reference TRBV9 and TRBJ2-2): DSGVTQTPKHLITATGQRVTLRCSPRSGDLSVYWYQQSLDQGLQFLIQYYNGEERAKGNILERFSAQQFPDLHSELNLSSLELGDSALYFCASSVRNTGELFFGEGSRLTVL.

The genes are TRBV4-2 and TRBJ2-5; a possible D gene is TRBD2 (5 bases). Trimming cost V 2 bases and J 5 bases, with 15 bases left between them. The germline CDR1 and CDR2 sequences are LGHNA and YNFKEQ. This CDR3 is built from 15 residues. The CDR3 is CASSQSRGPRETQYF. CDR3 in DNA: TGTGCCAGCAGCCAATCAAGAGGGCCCAGGGAGACCCAGTACTTC.

CDR3: CAGRMDGYGYTF. The CDR3 DNA follows: TGTGCCGGACGGATGGACGGTTATGGCTACACCTTC. J is TRBJ1-2 and V is TRBV19; D is undetermined. Trimming removed 11 bases at V and 5 bases at J, with 15 bases between. The CDR3 is 12 amino acids. The germline gives CDR1 LNHDA, CDR2 SQIVND (reference sequence).

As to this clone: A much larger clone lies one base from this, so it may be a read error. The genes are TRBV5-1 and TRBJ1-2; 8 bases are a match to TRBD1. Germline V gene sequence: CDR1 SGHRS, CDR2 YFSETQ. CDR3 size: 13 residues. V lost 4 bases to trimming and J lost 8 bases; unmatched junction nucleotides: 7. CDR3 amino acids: CASSGQGLGGYTF. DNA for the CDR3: TGCGCCAGCAGCGGACAGGGATTAGGGGGCTACACCTTC.

CDR3 sequence: CASTRGTTPPQETQYF. In DNA, the CDR3 is TGCGCCAGCACCCGGGGGACGACCCCCCCGCAAGAGACCCAGTACTTC. This chain connects TRBV5-1 to TRBJ2-5, with D tentatively TRBD2 (6 bases). The CDR3 consists of 16 residues. Germline V gene lookup returns CDR1 SGHRS and CDR2 YFSETQ. V was cut by 6 bases and J by 2 bases, with 20 bases left in between. Full variable domain (remainder filled in from reference TRBV5-1 and TRBJ2-5): KAGVTQTPRYLIKTRGQQVTLSCSPISGHRSVSWYQQTPGQGLQFLFEYFSETQRNKGNFPGRFSGRQFSNSRSEMNVSTLELGDSALYLCASTRGTTPPQETQYFGPGTRLLVL.

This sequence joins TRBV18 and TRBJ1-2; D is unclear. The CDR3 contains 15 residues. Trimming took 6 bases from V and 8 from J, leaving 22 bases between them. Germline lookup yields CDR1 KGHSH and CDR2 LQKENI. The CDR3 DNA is TGTGCCAGCTCTCCCAATCGGGCCGCTGTGGAGGGCTACACCTTC. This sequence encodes CASSPNRAAVEGYTF.

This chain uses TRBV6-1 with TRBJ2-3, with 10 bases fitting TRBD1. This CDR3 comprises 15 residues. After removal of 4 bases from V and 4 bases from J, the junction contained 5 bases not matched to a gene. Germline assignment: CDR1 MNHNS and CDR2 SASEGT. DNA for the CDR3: TGTGCCAGCAGTGGACAGGGGGCGCATCCAGATACGCAGTATTTT. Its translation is CASSGQGAHPDTQYF.

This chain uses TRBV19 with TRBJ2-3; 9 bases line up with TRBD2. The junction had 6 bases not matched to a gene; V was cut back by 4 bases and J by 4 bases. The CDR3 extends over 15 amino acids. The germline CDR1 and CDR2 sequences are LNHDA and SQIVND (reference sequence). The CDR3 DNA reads TGTGCCAGTAGTACGAGCGGGAGGAACGCAGATACGCAGTATTTT. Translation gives CASSTSGRNADTQYF.

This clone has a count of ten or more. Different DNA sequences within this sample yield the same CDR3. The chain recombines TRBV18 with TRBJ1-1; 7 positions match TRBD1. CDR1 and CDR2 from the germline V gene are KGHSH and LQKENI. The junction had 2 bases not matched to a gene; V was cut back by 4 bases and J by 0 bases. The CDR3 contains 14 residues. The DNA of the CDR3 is TGTGCCAGCTCACGGGACAGAGTGAACACTGAAGCTTTCTTT. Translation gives CASSRDRVNTEAFF.

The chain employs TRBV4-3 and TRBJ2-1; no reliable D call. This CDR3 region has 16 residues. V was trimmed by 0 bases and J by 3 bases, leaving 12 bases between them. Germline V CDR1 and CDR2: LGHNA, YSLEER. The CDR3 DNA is TGCGCCAGCAGCCAAGATAGTGGTGTTCGCTACAATGAGCAGTTCTTC. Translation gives CASSQDSGVRYNEQFF.

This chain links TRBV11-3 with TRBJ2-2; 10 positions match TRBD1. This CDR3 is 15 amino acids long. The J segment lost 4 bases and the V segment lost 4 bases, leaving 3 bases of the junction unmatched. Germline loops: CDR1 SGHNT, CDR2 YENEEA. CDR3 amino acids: CASSSGQGFTGELFF. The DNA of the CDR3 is TGTGCCAGCAGCTCGGGACAGGGGTTCACCGGGGAGCTGTTTTTT.

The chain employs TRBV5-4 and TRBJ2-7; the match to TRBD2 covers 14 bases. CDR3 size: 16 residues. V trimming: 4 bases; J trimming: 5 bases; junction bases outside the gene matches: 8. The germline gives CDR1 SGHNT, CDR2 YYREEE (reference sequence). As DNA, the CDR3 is TGTGCCAGCAGCGCCGGACTAGCGGGAGGTTTGGACGAGCAGTACTTC. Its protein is CASSAGLAGGLDEQYF.

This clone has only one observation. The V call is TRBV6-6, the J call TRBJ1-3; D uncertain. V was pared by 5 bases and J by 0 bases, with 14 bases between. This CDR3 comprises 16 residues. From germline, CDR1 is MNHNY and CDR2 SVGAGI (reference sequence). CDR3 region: CASSTWTARSGNTIYF. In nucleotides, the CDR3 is TGTGCCAGCAGTACCTGGACGGCCCGCTCTGGAAACACCATATATTTT.

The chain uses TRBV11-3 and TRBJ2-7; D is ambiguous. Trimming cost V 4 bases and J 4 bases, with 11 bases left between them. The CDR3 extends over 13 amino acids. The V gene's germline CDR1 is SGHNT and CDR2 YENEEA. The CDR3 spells CASSSQMGYEQYF. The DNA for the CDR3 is TGTGCCAGCAGCTCTCAGATGGGGTACGAGCAGTACTTC. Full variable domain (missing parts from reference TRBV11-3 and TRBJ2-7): EAGVVQSPRYKIIEKKQPVAFWCNPISGHNTLYWYLQNLGQGPELLIRYENEEAVDDSQLPKDRFSAERLKGVDSTLKIQPAELGDSAVYLCASSSQMGYEQYFGPGTRLTVT.

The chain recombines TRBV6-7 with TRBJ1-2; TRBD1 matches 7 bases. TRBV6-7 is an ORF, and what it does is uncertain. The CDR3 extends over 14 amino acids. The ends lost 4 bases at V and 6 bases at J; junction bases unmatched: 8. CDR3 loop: CASSSLDRENGYTF. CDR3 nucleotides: TGTGCCAGCAGTTCCTTAGACAGGGAAAATGGCTACACCTTC.

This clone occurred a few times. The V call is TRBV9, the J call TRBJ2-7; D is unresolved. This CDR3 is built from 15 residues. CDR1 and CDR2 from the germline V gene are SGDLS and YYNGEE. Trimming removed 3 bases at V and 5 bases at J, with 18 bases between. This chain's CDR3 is CASSDGNGYSDEQYF. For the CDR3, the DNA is TGTGCCAGCAGCGATGGCAACGGGTATTCCGACGAGCAGTACTTC.

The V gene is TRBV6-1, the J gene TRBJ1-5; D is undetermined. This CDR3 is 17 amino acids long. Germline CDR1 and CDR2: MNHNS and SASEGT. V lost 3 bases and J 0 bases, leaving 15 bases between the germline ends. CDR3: CASSEGRVPYSNQPQHF. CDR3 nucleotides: TGTGCCAGCAGTGAGGGCCGGGTCCCATATAGCAATCAGCCCCAGCATTTT.

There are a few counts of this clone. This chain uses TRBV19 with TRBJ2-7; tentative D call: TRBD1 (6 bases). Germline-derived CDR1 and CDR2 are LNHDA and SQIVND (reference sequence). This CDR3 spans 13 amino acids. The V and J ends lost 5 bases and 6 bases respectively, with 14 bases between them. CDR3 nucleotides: TGTGCCAGTAGTGCCGCAGGGGCCCTCGAGCAGTACTTC. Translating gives CASSAAGALEQYF.